This T cell receptor beta chain came from a study of PD-1 blockade in classical Hodgkin lymphoma. Background on the study: Nivolumab was given intravenously to patients at 3 mg/kg every 2 weeks. Study-level points and caveats: Before treatment, complete responders showed about the same diversity as newly diagnosed patients. Researchers reported that CD4+ TCR diversity, though not CD8+, rose significantly by C4D1.

The CDR3 sequence is 15 residues long. Germline V CDR1 and CDR2: KGHSH, LQKENI. V was clipped by 3 bases and J by 5 bases, with 16 bases between them. Here immunoSEQ multiplex PCR was the method, and the copy in TCRdb shows in-frame clones only, minus some. The sample has 20,000 to 25,000 clones, 70% to 75% seen once. Documented time point: cycle 4 day 1 (C4D1), after more than 5 weeks of nivolumab. No patient escaped relapse after autologous stem cell transplantation, and brentuximab vedotin exposure varied. Of note for this clone: Its antigen is as yet unknown.

J is TRBJ2-5 and V is TRBV18, with D unresolved. The clonotype comes from a human donor with classical Hodgkin lymphoma. The source was peripheral blood mononuclear cells (PBMCs), collected before the fourth cycle of nivolumab. CDR3 amino acids: CASSPLALIGETQYF. The CDR3 region has the DNA TGTGCCAGCTCACCCTTGGCTCTAATTGGGGAGACCCAGTACTTC.